The 8 T cell receptor beta chains given below trace back to one sample, sequenced in a study of T-cell reconstitution after alpha-beta-depleted transplantation in children. This sample's TCRbeta library carried unique molecular identifier barcodes. MiXCR, applied by TCRdb to the PCR reads, yields one record per CDR3 protein. The table records 330,000 or so distinct CDR3 sequences, about 7.3% of them present only once. The study, taken as a whole, reports: A year had passed since transplant, and T-cell counts and diversity by then came mostly from newly produced T cells.

Their specific antigens are unknown. This sample comprised peripheral blood, obtained 360 days after TCRalphabeta/CD19-depleted stem cell transplant. Receptors originate from a female patient aged 2-9 years who had a stem cell transplant for Fanconi anemia, so the T cells may come from the graft donor.

There are a few counts of this clonotype. The chain carries TRBV27 and TRBJ1-1; D is perhaps TRBD1 (6 bases). The CDR3 runs to 13 residues. Germline lookup yields CDR1 MNHEY and CDR2 SMNVEV (reference sequence). V dropped 5 bases and J dropped 4 bases, with 11 bases sitting between them. The CDR3 sequence is CASSPRGVTEAFF. For the CDR3, the DNA is TGTGCCAGCAGTCCCAGGGGCGTCACTGAAGCTTTCTTT.

This clonotype was detected many times. The chain combines TRBV7-2 with TRBJ2-2; 8 bases map to TRBD2. V lost 7 bases to trimming and J lost 4 bases; unmatched junction nucleotides: 8. The CDR3 covers 15 residues. Per germline, CDR1 SGHTA and CDR2 FQGNSA. CDR3 in DNA: TGTGCCAGCACGGGGGGGGGACTAATCACCGGGGAGCTGTTTTTT. Residues: CASTGGGLITGELFF.

This clonotype was detected ten times or more. The V call is TRBV11-3, the J call TRBJ2-1; weak D call: TRBD1 (6 bases). V dropped 5 bases and J dropped 0 bases, with 14 bases sitting between them. Germline CDR1 SGHNT, CDR2 YENEEA. This CDR3 spans 16 amino acids. CDR3 loop: CASSLSRGVSYNEQFF. CDR3 sequence (DNA): TGTGCCAGCAGCCTTAGCAGGGGAGTCTCCTACAATGAGCAGTTCTTC.

This chain uses TRBV9 with TRBJ2-2; 9 bases fit TRBD1. This CDR3 region has 13 residues. Germline CDR1 and CDR2: SGDLS and YYNGEE. V lost 8 bases to trimming and J lost 4 bases; unmatched junction nucleotides: 3. The DNA for the CDR3 is TGTGCCAGTACGGACAGGGGCACCGGGGAGCTGTTTTTT. This encodes CASTDRGTGELFF.

This clonotype was counted ten times or more. The CDR3 loop is CASSELLARGTDTQYF. The CDR3 coding sequence is TGTGCCAGCAGCGAACTACTAGCACGAGGGACAGATACGCAGTATTTT. The genes are TRBV9 and TRBJ2-3, with TRBD2 as a possible D gene (6 bases). CDR3 size: 16 residues. Trimming shortened V by 3 bases and J by 3 bases, and 17 bases separated the two germline ends. Germline V gene lookup returns CDR1 SGDLS and CDR2 YYNGEE.

V is TRBV19 and J is TRBJ2-1, with TRBD2 identical over 8 bases. The V gene's germline CDR1 is LNHDA and CDR2 SQIVND (reference sequence). After removal of 7 bases from V and 3 bases from J, the junction contained 11 bases not matched to a gene. This CDR3 has 16 residues. This chain's CDR3 is CASKRTSGDLYNEQFF. The CDR3 DNA reads as TGTGCCAGTAAAAGAACTAGCGGCGACCTCTACAATGAGCAGTTCTTC.

The V and J genes are TRBV18 and TRBJ1-4; D possibly corresponds to TRBD1 (5 bases). The V and J ends lost 3 bases and 5 bases respectively, with 16 bases between them. Germline CDR1 reads KGHSH; CDR2 reads LQKENI. CDR3 size: 16 residues. The CDR3 DNA reads TGTGCCAGCTCACCCGCCGGGGGACGGAAGAATGAAAAACTGTTTTTT. This gives the protein CASSPAGGRKNEKLFF.

J is TRBJ2-3 and V is TRBV11-2; tentative D call: TRBD1 (6 bases). Germline CDR1 SGHAT, CDR2 FQNNGV. V dropped 2 bases and J dropped 2 bases, with 11 bases sitting between them. This CDR3 comprises 15 residues. CDR3 nucleotides: TGTGCCAGCAGCTTAAGAGGACAGTCCACAGATACGCAGTATTTT. Residues: CASSLRGQSTDTQYF.